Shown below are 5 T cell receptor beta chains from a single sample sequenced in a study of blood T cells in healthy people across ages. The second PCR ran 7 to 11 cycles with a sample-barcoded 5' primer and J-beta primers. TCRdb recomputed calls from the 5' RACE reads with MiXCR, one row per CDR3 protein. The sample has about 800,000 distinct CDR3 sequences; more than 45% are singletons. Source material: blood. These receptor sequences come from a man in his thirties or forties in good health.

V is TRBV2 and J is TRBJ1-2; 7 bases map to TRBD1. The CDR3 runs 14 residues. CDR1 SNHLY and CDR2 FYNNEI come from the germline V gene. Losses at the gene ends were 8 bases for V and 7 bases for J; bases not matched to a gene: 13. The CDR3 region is CASGSAGQTGGYTF. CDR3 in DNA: TGTGCCAGCGGAAGCGCGGGACAGACTGGTGGCTACACCTTC.

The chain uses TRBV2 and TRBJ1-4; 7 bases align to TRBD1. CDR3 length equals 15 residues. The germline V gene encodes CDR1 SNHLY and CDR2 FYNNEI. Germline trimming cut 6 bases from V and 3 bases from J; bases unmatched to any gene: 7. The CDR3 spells CASRRTGDSNEKLFF. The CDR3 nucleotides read TGTGCCAGCAGAAGAACAGGGGATTCTAATGAAAAACTGTTTTTT.

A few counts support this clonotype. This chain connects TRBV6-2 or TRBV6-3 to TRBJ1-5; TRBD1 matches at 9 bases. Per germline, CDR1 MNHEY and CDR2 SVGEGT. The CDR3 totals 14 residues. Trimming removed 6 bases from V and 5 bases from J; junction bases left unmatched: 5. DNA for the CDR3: TGTGCCAGCAGCCAGGGACAGGGTCATCAGCCCCAGCATTTT. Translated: CASSQGQGHQPQHF.

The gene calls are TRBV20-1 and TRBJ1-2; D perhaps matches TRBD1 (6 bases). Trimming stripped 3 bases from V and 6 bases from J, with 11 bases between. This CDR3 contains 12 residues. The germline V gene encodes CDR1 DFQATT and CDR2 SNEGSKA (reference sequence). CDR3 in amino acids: CSARGGGNGYTF. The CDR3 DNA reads TGCAGTGCTAGGGGGGGGGGCAATGGCTACACCTTC.

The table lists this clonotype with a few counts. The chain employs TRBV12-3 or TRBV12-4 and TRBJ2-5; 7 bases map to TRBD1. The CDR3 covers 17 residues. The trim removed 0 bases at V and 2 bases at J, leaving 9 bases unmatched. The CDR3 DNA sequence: TGTGCCAGCAGTTTAGCGCTAGGGACAGAAGGACAAGAGACCCAGTACTTC. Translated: CASSLALGTEGQETQYF.